This is a list of T cell receptor beta chains from one sample in a study of beta chain features in type 1 diabetes. Generated by immunoSEQ multiplex PCR, the TCRdb table keeps only in-frame clones and is missing some. The table lists more than 120,000 clones, about 13% of them singletons, with 1.3% in the top ten. The material sequenced was central memory CD4+ T cells from blood. These receptor sequences come from a man aged 18 to 29 with type 1 diabetes. Both conserved end residues are part of each CDR3. The D gene is left open where the match is weak. Not every row has a clone size; where given, it reads once, few, many or a size class.

size: many
D: .
J: TRBJ1-1
V: TRBV30
CDR3: CAWSVQSNTEAFF
DNA: TGTGCCTGGAGTGTACAGTCGAACACTGAAGCTTTCTTT

size: few
D: .
J: TRBJ2-3
V: TRBV9
CDR3: CASSVRGGSTDTQYF
DNA: TGTGCCAGCAGCGTAAGAGGGGGGAGCACAGATACGCAGTATTTT

size: .
D: .
J: TRBJ2-2
V: TRBV29-1
CDR3: CSVGGRLNTGELFF
DNA: TGCAGCGTTGGAGGCCGGTTGAACACCGGGGAGCTGTTTTTT

size: .
D: .
J: TRBJ2-7
V: TRBV25-1
CDR3: CASGRQSYEQYF
DNA: TGTGCCAGCGGGCGGCAATCCTACGAGCAGTACTTC

size: .
D: .
J: TRBJ1-1
V: TRBV6-1
CDR3: CASSLQGENTEAFF
DNA: TGTGCCAGCAGCTTACAGGGAGAGAACACTGAAGCTTTCTTT

size: few
D: .
J: TRBJ1-2
V: TRBV28
CDR3: CASKGAGSNYGYTF
DNA: TGTGCCAGCAAAGGGGCAGGATCTAACTATGGCTACACCTTC

size: few
D: .
J: TRBJ2-6
V: TRBV27
CDR3: CASSRDRKAGANVLTF
DNA: TGTGCCAGCAGCCGAGACAGGAAAGCTGGGGCCAACGTCCTGACTTTC

size: .
D: .
J: TRBJ2-1
V: TRBV5-1
CDR3: CASSLSTASYNEQFF
DNA: TGCGCCAGCAGCTTGTCAACCGCCTCCTACAATGAGCAGTTCTTC

size: once
D: .
J: TRBJ2-5
V: TRBV27
CDR3: CASSPQGPQETQYF
DNA: TGTGCCAGCAGTCCGCAGGGACCCCAAGAGACCCAGTACTTC

size: .
D: .
J: TRBJ2-5
V: TRBV11-2
CDR3: CASSLLQVQETQYF
DNA: TGTGCCAGCAGCTTACTTCAGGTTCAAGAGACCCAGTACTTC

size: .
D: TRBD1
J: TRBJ2-7
V: TRBV19
CDR3: CATTGGVEQYF
DNA: TGTGCCACCACAGGGGGCGTCGAGCAGTACTTC

size: few
D: .
J: TRBJ2-2
V: TRBV6-6
CDR3: CASSTSTDSNTGELFF
DNA: TGTGCCAGCAGTACCTCGACAGACTCGAACACCGGGGAGCTGTTTTTT

size: few
D: .
J: TRBJ2-7
V: TRBV28
CDR3: CASRSYRANEQYF
DNA: TGTGCCAGCAGATCGTACAGGGCTAACGAGCAGTACTTC

size: many
D: .
J: TRBJ2-5
V: TRBV29-1
CDR3: CSVEGWGVMETQYF
DNA: TGCAGCGTTGAAGGGTGGGGGGTAATGGAGACCCAGTACTTC

size: medium-sized
D: .
J: TRBJ2-7
V: TRBV30
CDR3: CACSSQGYEQYF
DNA: TGTGCCTGTAGCTCACAGGGCTACGAGCAGTACTTC

size: .
D: .
J: TRBJ2-3
V: TRBV5-1
CDR3: CASSLVGLSTDTQYF
DNA: TGCGCCAGCAGCTTGGTGGGCTTAAGCACAGATACGCAGTATTTT

size: few
D: TRBD1
J: TRBJ1-1
V: TRBV11-2
CDR3: CASSGQVLGEAFF
DNA: TGTGCCAGCAGCGGACAGGTGTTAGGTGAAGCTTTCTTT

size: few
D: .
J: TRBJ1-1
V: TRBV7-2
CDR3: CASSTYLNTEAFF
DNA: TGTGCCAGCAGCACCTACCTGAACACTGAAGCTTTCTTT

size: .
D: .
J: TRBJ2-7
V: TRBV6-5
CDR3: CASSSSRAGGSYEQYF
DNA: TGTGCCAGCAGTTCCTCCCGCGCCGGGGGCTCCTACGAGCAGTACTTC

size: .
D: .
J: TRBJ2-7
V: TRBV18
CDR3: CASSQGGSLSYEQYF
DNA: TGTGCCAGCTCTCAGGGGGGTTCCCTCTCCTACGAGCAGTACTTC

size: once
D: .
J: TRBJ1-6
V: TRBV10-3
CDR3: CAISGGLQNSPLHF
DNA: TGTGCCATCAGTGGGGGACTGCAAAATTCACCCCTCCACTTT

size: .
D: .
J: TRBJ2-7
V: TRBV7-3
CDR3: CASSSPGRYEQYF
DNA: TGTGCCAGCAGTTCCCCGGGCAGGTACGAGCAGTACTTC

size: few
D: TRBD2
J: TRBJ2-3
V: TRBV2
CDR3: CASSAGLAGPVTQYF
DNA: TGTGCCAGCAGTGCCGGACTAGCGGGCCCCGTTACGCAGTATTTT

size: few
D: TRBD2
J: TRBJ2-7
V: TRBV19
CDR3: CASSKAGGSSYEQYF
DNA: TGTGCCAGTAGTAAAGCGGGAGGAAGCTCCTACGAGCAGTACTTC

size: .
D: .
J: TRBJ1-1
V: TRBV29-1
CDR3: CSGDRGNTEAFF
DNA: TGCAGCGGGGACCGAGGGAACACTGAAGCTTTCTTT

size: .
D: .
J: TRBJ2-5
V: TRBV5-1
CDR3: CASSLGLVTQETQYF
DNA: TGCGCCAGCAGCTTGGGTCTGGTTACCCAAGAGACCCAGTACTTC

size: once
D: .
J: TRBJ2-2
V: TRBV1
CDR3: CTSSQDSGRATGELFF
DNA: TGCACCAGCAGCCAAGATTCGGGCAGGGCAACCGGGGAGCTGTTTTTT

size: .
D: .
J: TRBJ1-5
V: TRBV6-1
CDR3: CAISGQGTSNQPQHF
DNA: TGTGCCATCAGTGGGCAGGGGACGTCAAATCAGCCCCAGCATTTT

size: .
D: TRBD1
J: TRBJ1-1
V: TRBV5-1
CDR3: CASSFSTGGYTEAFF
DNA: TGCGCCAGCAGCTTCTCTACAGGGGGGTACACTGAAGCTTTCTTT

size: few
D: .
J: TRBJ1-5
V: TRBV27
CDR3: CASRGGAGKGNQPQHF
DNA: TGTGCCAGCAGGGGCGGGGCAGGGAAAGGCAATCAGCCCCAGCATTTT

size: few
D: .
J: TRBJ2-3
V: TRBV15
CDR3: CATSRERAGGTDTQYF
DNA: TGTGCCACCAGCAGAGAGCGGGCAGGGGGGACAGATACGCAGTATTTT

size: .
D: .
J: TRBJ1-2
V: TRBV29-1
CDR3: CSVGPSTANYGYTF
DNA: TGCAGCGTTGGGCCAAGTACAGCTAACTATGGCTACACCTTC

size: few
D: .
J: TRBJ1-2
V: TRBV30
CDR3: CAWSVSHGYTF
DNA: TGTGCCTGGAGTGTAAGTCATGGCTACACCTTC

size: .
D: TRBD2
J: TRBJ2-2
V: TRBV29-1
CDR3: CSVGTSGGAPGELFF
DNA: TGCAGCGTGGGGACTAGCGGGGGGGCCCCCGGGGAGCTGTTTTTT

size: many
D: .
J: TRBJ2-1
V: TRBV7-2
CDR3: CASSFGASSYNEQFF
DNA: TGTGCCAGCAGCTTCGGGGCCAGCTCCTACAATGAGCAGTTCTTC

size: .
D: .
J: TRBJ1-2
V: TRBV28
CDR3: CASSLRDPGYTF
DNA: TGTGCCAGCAGTTTACGCGACCCTGGCTACACCTTC

size: many
D: .
J: TRBJ2-1
V: TRBV7-8
CDR3: CASRQGPGYNEQFF
DNA: TGTGCCAGCCGGCAGGGTCCAGGGTACAATGAGCAGTTCTTC

size: few
D: TRBD1
J: TRBJ1-2
V: TRBV19
CDR3: CASSMGQGDGYTF
DNA: TGTGCCAGTAGTATGGGACAGGGAGATGGCTACACCTTC

size: few
D: .
J: TRBJ2-3
V: TRBV5-1
CDR3: CASSLAGPDTQYF
DNA: TGCGCCAGCAGCTTGGCGGGACCAGATACGCAGTATTTT

size: .
D: TRBD2
J: TRBJ2-1
V: TRBV18
CDR3: CASSPPGLPNEQFF
DNA: TGTGCCAGCTCACCTCCGGGACTACCTAATGAGCAGTTCTTC

size: few
D: .
J: TRBJ1-1
V: TRBV14
CDR3: CASSPIGAGSTEAFF
DNA: TGTGCCAGCAGCCCAATCGGGGCTGGGAGCACTGAAGCTTTCTTT

size: few
D: TRBD2
J: TRBJ2-7
V: TRBV29-1
CDR3: CSVRTSYEQYF
DNA: TGCAGCGTTAGGACTAGTTACGAGCAGTACTTC

size: few
D: .
J: TRBJ2-7
V: TRBV30
CDR3: CAWGIYEQYF
DNA: TGTGCCTGGGGGATCTACGAGCAGTACTTC

size: few
D: TRBD2
J: TRBJ2-3
V: TRBV19
CDR3: CASSSSGGWTDTQYF
DNA: TGTGCCAGTAGTTCTAGCGGGGGGTGGACAGATACGCAGTATTTT

size: few
D: .
J: TRBJ1-2
V: TRBV28
CDR3: CASRDTSYGYTF
DNA: TGTGCCAGCAGGGACACTTCCTATGGCTACACCTTC

size: .
D: .
J: TRBJ1-4
V: TRBV7-6
CDR3: CASSPKTRGEKLFF
DNA: TGTGCCAGCAGCCCAAAGACGCGTGGGGAAAAACTGTTTTTT

size: few
D: TRBD2
J: TRBJ2-1
V: TRBV4-3
CDR3: CASSQGRASGGYNEQFF
DNA: TGCGCCAGCAGCCAAGGTCGTGCTAGCGGGGGATACAATGAGCAGTTCTTC